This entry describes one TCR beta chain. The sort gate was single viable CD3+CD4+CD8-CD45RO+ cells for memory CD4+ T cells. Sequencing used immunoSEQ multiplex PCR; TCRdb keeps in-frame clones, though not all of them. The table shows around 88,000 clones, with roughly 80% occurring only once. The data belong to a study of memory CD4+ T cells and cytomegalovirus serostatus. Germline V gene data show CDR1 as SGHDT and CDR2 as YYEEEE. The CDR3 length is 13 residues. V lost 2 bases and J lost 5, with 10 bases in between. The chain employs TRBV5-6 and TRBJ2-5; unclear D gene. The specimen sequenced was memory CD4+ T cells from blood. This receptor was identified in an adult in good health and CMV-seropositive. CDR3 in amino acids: CASSLSGVETQYF. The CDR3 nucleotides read TGTGCCAGCAGCTTATCTGGTGTGGAGACCCAGTACTTC.